This entry is about one T cell receptor beta chain. The antigen it binds to is not known. Nothing much larger sits one base from this clone, and base qualities are not available. The data were obtained in a study of T cell responses to AZD1222 COVID-19 vaccine (dated by TCRdb to the early 2020s). General notes on the study: AZD1222 recipients whose second dose came at about 4 weeks and those whose second dose came at about 12 weeks were combined into one group, since spike-specific TCR depth and breadth did not differ between the two schedules. Trial participants were enrolled by age into 18-55, 56-69 and 70-plus year subgroups, with approximately 150, 30 and 60 TCR-sequenced participants respectively. A total of 233 trial participants underwent TCR sequencing, of whom roughly 210 had received two doses of AZD1222 and around 26 had received two doses of the MenACWY control vaccine.

From a lookup of the germline V gene (reference sequence), CDR1 and CDR2 are LGHDT and YNNKEL. Trimming costs V 1 base and J 7 bases, and their ends lie 5 bases apart. Inclusive of the bounding cysteine and phenylalanine, the CDR3 is 12 residues long. This entry keeps only the CDR3 DNA: 36 bases, framed from base 1. In light of the paper, this sample's time point label describes: baseline before first vaccination. Samples from vaccinated people were obtained from the UK trials COV001 and COV002, which included a single-blind randomized controlled phase 2/3 trial of AZD1222 (ChAdOx1 nCoV-19) in healthy adults. For TCRbeta chain sequencing, PBMC samples from trial participants were taken at day 0 and at day 28 after the second dose. Paper-wide results and their limitations: Nearly half of unique spike-specific TCRs reportedly recognized epitopes outside regions mutated in the B.1.351 and B.1.1.7 variants. Participants were mostly white British, with more females than males. The authors suggested clonal diversity may have been underestimated. The 56-69-year group was small, and its depth increase did not reach significance, likely because of low power. Spike-specific TCR breadth and depth rose significantly after two AZD1222 doses compared with day 0 and with MenACWY recipients. CD4 TCRs associated with the vaccine covered the entire spike protein, and the dominant responses were in regions 160-218 and 743-854. Conclusions about previously exposed vaccinees are limited, since just five or six AZD1222 recipients were seropositive for SARS-CoV-2 at baseline. Because no day 14 peak-response samples were available, the repertoires could be characterized only after the peak T cell response.

The CDR3 regions of human TCRbeta chains were analyzed by immunosequencing. In the source study's methods: Repertoire TCRs were checked for matches against a reference library of SARS-CoV-2-specific TCRs that had been generated using the MIRA antigen-specificity platform. Breadth meant the fraction of unique TCRs that were SARS-CoV-2-associated, whereas depth meant the fraction of total T cells that were SARS-CoV-2-associated. Using the MIRA data, each spike-specific TCR was assigned both to the spike region to which the TCR was reactive and to a CD4 or CD8 class. Log10-transformed breadth and depth values were compared by one-way ANOVA with Sidak's multiple comparisons tests. TCRdb holds this immuneACCESS table with in-frame rearrangements only. Some clones are missing; in checked studies, unresolved V genes explain under half, and the rest has no known cause. Clone size and the V and J calls come from that table; the DNA yielded D and trimming. Across this sample there are tens of thousands of clones, with 89% seen only once. The ten most abundant clones make up less than 2% of the sample.

This receptor was obtained from an adult in good health. The sample consisted of peripheral blood, taken on day 0 of AZD1222 vaccination. The V and J genes are TRBV3-1 (or the pseudogene TRBV3-2) and TRBJ1-5, with the D gene not confidently named. DNA sequence: TGTGCCAGCAGCCAAGGGGCCCAGCCCCAGCATTTT. It translates to CASSQGAQPQHF.